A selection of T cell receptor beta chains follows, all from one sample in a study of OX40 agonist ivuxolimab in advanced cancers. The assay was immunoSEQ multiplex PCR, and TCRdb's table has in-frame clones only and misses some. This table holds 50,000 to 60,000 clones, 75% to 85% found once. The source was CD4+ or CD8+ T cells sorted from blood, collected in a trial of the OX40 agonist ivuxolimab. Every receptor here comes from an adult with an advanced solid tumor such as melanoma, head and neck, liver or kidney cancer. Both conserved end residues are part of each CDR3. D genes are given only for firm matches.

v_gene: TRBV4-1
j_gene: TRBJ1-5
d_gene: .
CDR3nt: TGCGCCAGCAGCCAAGATTTCGGATATCAGCCCCAGCATTTT
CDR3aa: CASSQDFGYQPQHF

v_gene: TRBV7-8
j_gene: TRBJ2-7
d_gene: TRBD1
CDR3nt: TGTGCCAGCAGCTTAGAAACCTGGGGGGGACAGGGGGCTTACGAGCAGTACTTC
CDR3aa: CASSLETWGGQGAYEQYF

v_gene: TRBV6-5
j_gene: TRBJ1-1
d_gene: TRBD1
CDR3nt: TGTGCCAGCGACCCGGACAGGGCCGGCACTGAAGCTTTCTTT
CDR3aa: CASDPDRAGTEAFF

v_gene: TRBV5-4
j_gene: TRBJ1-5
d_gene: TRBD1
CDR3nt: TGTGCCAGCAGCTTACAGGGGGCCGGGCAGCCCCAGCATTTT
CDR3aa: CASSLQGAGQPQHF

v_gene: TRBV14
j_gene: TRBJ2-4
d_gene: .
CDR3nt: TGTGCCAGCAGCCAAGACCCGGACAAAAACATTCAGTACTTC
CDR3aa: CASSQDPDKNIQYF

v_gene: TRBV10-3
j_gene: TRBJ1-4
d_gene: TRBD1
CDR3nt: TGTGCCATCAGTTCGGGACAGGGGACTGCAACTAATGAAAAACTGTTTTTT
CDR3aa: CAISSGQGTATNEKLFF

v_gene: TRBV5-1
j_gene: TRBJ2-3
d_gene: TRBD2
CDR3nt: TGCGCCAGCAGCTTGGTGCTAGCGGGAGGTGGTGGCGATACGCAGTATTTT
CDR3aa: CASSLVLAGGGGDTQYF

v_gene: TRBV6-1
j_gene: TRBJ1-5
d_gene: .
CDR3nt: TGTGCCAGCAGTGGCCAGGGAGTTCAGCCCCAGCATTTT
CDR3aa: CASSGQGVQPQHF

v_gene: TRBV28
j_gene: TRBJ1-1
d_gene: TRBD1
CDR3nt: TGTGCCAGCAGTCAACAGGGGGCTGAAGCTTTCTTT
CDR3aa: CASSQQGAEAFF

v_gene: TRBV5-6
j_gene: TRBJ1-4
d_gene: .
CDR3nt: TGTGCCAGCAGCTTGATTTTGGGGGAAAAACTGTTTTTT
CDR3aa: CASSLILGEKLFF

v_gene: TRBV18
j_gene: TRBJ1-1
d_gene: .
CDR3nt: TGTGCCAGCTCGCCAACTTCAGGCACTGAAGCTTTCTTT
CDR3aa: CASSPTSGTEAFF

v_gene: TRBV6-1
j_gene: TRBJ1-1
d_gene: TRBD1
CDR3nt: TGTGCCAGCAACCGGGACAGAAATATGAACACTGAAGCTTTCTTT
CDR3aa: CASNRDRNMNTEAFF

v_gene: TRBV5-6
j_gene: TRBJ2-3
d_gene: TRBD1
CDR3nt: TGTGCCAGCAGCTTGACCCCGGGACAGGGGGCTTTCTCAGATACGCAGTATTTT
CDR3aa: CASSLTPGQGAFSDTQYF

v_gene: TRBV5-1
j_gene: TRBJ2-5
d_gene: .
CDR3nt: TGCGCCAGCAGCCCCCAGGCGGAGACCCAGTACTTC
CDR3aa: CASSPQAETQYF

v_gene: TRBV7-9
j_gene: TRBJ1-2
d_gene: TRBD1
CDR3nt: TGTGCCAGCAGCTCCCTTCAGGGGGGATATGGCTACACCTTC
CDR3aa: CASSSLQGGYGYTF